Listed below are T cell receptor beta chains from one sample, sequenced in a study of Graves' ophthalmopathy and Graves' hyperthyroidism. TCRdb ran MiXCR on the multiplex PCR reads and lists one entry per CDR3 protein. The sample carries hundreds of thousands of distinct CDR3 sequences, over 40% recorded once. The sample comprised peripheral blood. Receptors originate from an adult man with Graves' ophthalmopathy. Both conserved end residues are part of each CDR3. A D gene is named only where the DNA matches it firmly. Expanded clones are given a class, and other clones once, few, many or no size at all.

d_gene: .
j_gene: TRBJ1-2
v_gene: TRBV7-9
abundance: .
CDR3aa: CASSQVLENTDGYTF
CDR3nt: TGTGCCAGCAGCCAAGTTTTAGAGAACACGGATGGCTACACCTTC

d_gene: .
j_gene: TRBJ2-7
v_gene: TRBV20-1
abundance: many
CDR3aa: CSARSGISYEQYF
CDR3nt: TGCAGTGCTAGATCCGGCATCTCCTACGAGCAGTACTTC

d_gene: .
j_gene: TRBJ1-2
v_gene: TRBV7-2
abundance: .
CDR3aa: CASSLEERGDYGYTF
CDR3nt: TGTGCCAGCAGCTTAGAGGAGCGGGGAGACTATGGCTACACCTTC

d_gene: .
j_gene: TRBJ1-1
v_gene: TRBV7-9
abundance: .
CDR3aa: CASSMTGAMNAEAFF
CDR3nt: TGCGCCAGCAGCATGACAGGAGCTATGAACGCTGAAGCCTTCTTT

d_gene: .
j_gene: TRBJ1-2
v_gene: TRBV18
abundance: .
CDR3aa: CASSPDGNGYTF
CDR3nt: TGTGCCAGCTCACCCGACGGTAATGGCTACACCTTC

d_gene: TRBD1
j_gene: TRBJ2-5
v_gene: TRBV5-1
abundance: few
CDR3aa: CASKRQGETQYF
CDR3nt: TGCGCCAGCAAAAGACAGGGGGAGACCCAGTACTTC

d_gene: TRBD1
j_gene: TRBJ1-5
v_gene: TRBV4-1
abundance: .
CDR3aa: CASSQDIGQGGQPQHF
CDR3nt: TGCGCCAGCAGCCAAGATATCGGGCAGGGGGGCCAGCCCCAGCATTTT

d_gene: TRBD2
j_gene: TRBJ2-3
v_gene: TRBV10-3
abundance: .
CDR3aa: CAISGLAGGTGTQYF
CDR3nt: TGTGCCATCAGTGGCCTAGCGGGAGGGACAGGTACGCAGTATTTT

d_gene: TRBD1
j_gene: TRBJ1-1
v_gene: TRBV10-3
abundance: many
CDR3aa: CAISEPGQGATEAFF
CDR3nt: TGTGCCATCAGTGAGCCAGGACAGGGGGCCACTGAAGCTTTCTTT

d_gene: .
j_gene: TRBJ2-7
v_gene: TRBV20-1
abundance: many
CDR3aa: CSALHRDYEQYF
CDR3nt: TGCAGTGCCCTTCACCGGGACTACGAGCAGTACTTC

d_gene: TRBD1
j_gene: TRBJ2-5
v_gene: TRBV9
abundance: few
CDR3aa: CASSPGQGNQETQYF
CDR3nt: TGTGCCAGCAGCCCTGGACAGGGTAACCAAGAGACCCAGTACTTC

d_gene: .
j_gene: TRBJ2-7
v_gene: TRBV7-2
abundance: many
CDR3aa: CASSKTSYEQYF
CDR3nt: TGTGCCAGCAGCAAGACTAGCTACGAGCAGTACTTC

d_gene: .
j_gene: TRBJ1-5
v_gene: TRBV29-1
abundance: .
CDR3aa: CSLDGRGYQPQHF
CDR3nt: TGCAGCTTAGACGGCCGGGGGTATCAGCCCCAGCATTTT

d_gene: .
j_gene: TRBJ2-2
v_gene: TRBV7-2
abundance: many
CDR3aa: CASSLRQVNTGELFF
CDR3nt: TGTGCCAGCAGCCTCAGACAGGTTAACACCGGGGAGCTGTTTTTT

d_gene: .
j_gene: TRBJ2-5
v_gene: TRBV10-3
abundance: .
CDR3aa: CASSYSTTKGQTQYF
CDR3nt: TGTGCCAGCAGTTACTCGACCACCAAAGGGCAGACCCAGTACTTC

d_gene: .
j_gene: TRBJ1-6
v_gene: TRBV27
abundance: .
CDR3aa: CASSAPDSPQERF
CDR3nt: TGTGCCAGCAGTGCCCCGGACAGCCCGCAGGAGAGATTT

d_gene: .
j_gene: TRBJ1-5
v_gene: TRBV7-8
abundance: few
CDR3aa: CASSQSLGEGQPQHF
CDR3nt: TGTGCCAGCAGCCAGAGCCTGGGGGAGGGCCAGCCCCAGCATTTT

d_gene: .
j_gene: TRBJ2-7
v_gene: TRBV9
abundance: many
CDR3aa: CASSVVSLHYEQYF
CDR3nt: TGTGCCAGCAGCGTAGTATCACTCCACTACGAGCAGTACTTC

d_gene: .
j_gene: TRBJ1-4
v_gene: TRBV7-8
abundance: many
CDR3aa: CASSPRTGNEKLFF
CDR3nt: TGTGCCAGCAGCCCGAGAACTGGGAATGAAAAACTGTTTTTT

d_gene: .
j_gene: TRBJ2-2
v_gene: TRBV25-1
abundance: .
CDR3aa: CASPQNTGELFF
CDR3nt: TGTGCCAGCCCCCAGAACACCGGGGAGCTGTTTTTT

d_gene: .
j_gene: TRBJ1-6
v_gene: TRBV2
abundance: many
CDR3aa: CASSYNSPLHF
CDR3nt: TGTGCCAGCAGTTACAATTCACCCCTCCACTTT

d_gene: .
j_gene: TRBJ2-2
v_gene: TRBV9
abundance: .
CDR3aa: CADRHGELFF
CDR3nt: TGTGCCGACAGACACGGGGAGCTGTTTTTT

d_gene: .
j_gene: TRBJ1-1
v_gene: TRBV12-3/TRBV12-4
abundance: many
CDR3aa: CASSFRGSTEAFF
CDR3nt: TGTGCCAGCAGTTTCAGGGGATCCACTGAAGCTTTCTTT

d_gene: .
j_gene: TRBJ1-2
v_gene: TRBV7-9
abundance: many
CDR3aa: CASSSVTEANYGYTF
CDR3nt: TGTGCCAGCAGCTCAGTGACGGAAGCTAACTATGGCTACACCTTC

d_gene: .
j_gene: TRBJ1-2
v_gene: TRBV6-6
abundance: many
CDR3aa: CASSYSNGYGYTF
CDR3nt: TGTGCCAGCAGTTACTCGAACGGGTATGGCTACACCTTC

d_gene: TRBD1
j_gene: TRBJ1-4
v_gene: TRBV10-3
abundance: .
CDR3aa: CAINPTGVAANEKLFF
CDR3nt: TGTGCCATCAATCCGACAGGGGTTGCGGCTAATGAAAAACTGTTTTTT

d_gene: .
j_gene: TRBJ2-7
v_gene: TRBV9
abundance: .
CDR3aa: CASSVGSLAYEQYF
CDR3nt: TGTGCCAGCAGCGTAGGTTCACTAGCCTACGAGCAGTACTTC

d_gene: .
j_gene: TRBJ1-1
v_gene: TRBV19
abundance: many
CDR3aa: CASSMIRTANTEAFF
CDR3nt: TGTGCCAGTAGTATGATCAGGACGGCGAACACTGAAGCTTTCTTT

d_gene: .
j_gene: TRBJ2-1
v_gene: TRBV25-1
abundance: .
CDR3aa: CASRGQGYNEQFF
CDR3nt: TGTGCCAGCCGCGGGCAGGGATACAATGAGCAGTTCTTC

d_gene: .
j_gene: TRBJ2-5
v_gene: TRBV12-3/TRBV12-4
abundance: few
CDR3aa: CASSLGEGARGETQYF
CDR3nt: TGTGCCAGCAGTTTGGGGGAGGGGGCGAGGGGTGAGACCCAGTACTTC

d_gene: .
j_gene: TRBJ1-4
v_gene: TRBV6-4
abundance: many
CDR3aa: CASSDGGELFF
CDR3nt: TGTGCCAGCAGTGACGGGGGGGAACTGTTTTTT

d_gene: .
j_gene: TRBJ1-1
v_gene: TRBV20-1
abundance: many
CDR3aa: CSARVQGVTEAFF
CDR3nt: TGCAGTGCTAGAGTGCAGGGAGTCACTGAAGCTTTCTTT

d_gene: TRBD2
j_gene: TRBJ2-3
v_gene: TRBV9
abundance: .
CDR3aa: CASSVGLAGGADTQYF
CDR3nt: TGTGCCAGCAGCGTAGGACTAGCGGGAGGAGCGGATACGCAGTATTTT

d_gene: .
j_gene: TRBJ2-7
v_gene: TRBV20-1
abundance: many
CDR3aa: CSARDSGFYEQYF
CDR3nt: TGCAGTGCTAGGGACAGCGGATTCTACGAGCAGTACTTC

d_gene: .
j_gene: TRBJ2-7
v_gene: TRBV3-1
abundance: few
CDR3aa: CASSLAGRPYEQYF
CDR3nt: TGTGCCAGCAGCCTGGCAGGGAGGCCCTACGAGCAGTACTTC

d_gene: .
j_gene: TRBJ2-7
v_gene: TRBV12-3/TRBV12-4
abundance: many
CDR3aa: CASSLGLVRSYEQYF
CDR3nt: TGTGCCAGCAGTTTAGGTTTGGTCAGGAGCTACGAGCAGTACTTC

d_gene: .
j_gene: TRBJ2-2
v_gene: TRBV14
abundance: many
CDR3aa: CASSPRPVGQLFF
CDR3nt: TGTGCCAGCAGCCCCCGACCGGTCGGGCAGCTGTTTTTT